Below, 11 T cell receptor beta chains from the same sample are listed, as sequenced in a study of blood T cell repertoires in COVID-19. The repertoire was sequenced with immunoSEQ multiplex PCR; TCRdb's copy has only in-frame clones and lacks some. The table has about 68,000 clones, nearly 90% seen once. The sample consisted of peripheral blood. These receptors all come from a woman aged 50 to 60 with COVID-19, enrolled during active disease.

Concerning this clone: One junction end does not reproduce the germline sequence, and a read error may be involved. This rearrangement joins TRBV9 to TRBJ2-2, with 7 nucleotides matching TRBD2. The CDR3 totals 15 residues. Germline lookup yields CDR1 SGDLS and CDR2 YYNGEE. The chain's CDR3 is CASGVEAGDTGELFF. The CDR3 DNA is TGTGCCAGCGGCGTGGAGGCGGGAGACACCGGGGAGCTGTTTTTT.

CDR3 amino acids: CAWSVAGSGNTIYF. The CDR3 DNA is TGTGCCTGGAGTGTAGCAGGGTCTGGAAACACCATATATTTT. The V call is TRBV30, the J call TRBJ1-3, with D possibly being TRBD1 (5 bases). Trimming took off 0 bases at V and 1 base at J, with 7 bases between the two ends. The CDR3 covers 14 residues. Germline V lookup: CDR1 GTSNPN, CDR2 SVGIG (reference sequence).

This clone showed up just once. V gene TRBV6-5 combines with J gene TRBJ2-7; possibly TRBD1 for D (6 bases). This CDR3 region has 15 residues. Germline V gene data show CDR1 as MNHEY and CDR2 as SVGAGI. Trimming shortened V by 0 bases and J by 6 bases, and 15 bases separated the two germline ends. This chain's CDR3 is CASSYSGGVSFEQYF. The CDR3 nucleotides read TGTGCCAGCAGTTACTCAGGGGGTGTCAGCTTCGAGCAGTACTTC.

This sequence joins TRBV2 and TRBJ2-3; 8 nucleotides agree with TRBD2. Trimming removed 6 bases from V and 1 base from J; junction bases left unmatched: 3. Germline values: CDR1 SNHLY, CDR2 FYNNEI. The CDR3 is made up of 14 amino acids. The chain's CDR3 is CASRELAGTDTQYF. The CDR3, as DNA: TGTGCCAGCAGGGAACTAGCGGGCACAGATACGCAGTATTTT. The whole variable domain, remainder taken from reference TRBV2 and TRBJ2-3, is EPEVTQTPSHQVTQMGQEVILRCVPISNHLYFYWYRQILGQKVEFLVSFYNNEISEKSEIFDDQFSVERPDGSNFTLKIRSTKLEDSAMYFCASRELAGTDTQYFGPGTRLTVL.

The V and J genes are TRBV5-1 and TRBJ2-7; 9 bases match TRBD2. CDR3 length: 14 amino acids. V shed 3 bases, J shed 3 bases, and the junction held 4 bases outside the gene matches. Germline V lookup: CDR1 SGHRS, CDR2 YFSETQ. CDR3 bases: TGCGCCAGCAGCTCGACAGCGGGGGGCTACGAGCAGTACTTC. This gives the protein CASSSTAGGYEQYF.

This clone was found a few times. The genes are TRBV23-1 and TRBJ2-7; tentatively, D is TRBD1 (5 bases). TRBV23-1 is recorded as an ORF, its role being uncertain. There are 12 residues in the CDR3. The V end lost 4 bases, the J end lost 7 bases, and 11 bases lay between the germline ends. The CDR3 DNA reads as TGCGCCAGCAGTCCCCCCGCAGGGGAGCAGTACTTC. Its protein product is CASSPPAGEQYF.

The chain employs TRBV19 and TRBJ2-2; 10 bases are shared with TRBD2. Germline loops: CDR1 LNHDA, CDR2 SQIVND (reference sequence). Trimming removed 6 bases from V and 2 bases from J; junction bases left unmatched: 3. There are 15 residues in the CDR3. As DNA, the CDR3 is TGTGCCAGTAGGGGACTAGCGATCAACACCGGGGAGCTGTTTTTT. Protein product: CASRGLAINTGELFF.

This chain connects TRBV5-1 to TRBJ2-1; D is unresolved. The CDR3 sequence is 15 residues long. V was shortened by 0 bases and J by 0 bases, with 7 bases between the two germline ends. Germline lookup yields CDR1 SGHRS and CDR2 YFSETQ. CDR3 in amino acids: CASSLDPGSYNEQFF. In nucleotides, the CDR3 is TGCGCCAGCAGCTTGGATCCGGGCTCCTACAATGAGCAGTTCTTC.

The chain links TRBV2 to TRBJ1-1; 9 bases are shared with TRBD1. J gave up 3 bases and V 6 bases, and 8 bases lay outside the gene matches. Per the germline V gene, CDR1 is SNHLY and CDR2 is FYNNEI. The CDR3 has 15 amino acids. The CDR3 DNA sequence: TGTGCCAGCAGACCCCGGACAGGGGTGGACACTGAAGCTTTCTTT. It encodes CASRPRTGVDTEAFF.

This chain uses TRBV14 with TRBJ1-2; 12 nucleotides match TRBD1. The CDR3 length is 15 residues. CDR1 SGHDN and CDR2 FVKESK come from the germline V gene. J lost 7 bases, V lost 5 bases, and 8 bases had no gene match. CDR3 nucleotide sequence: TGTGCCAGCAGCAACTCCGGGACAGGGGGCTTTGGCTACACCTTC. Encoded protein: CASSNSGTGGFGYTF.

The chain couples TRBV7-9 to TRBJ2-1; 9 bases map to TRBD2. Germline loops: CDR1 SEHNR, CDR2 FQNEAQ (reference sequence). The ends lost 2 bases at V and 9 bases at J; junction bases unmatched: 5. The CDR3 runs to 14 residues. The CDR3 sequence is CASSLPGLAIEQFF. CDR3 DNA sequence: TGTGCCAGCAGCTTACCGGGACTAGCAATTGAGCAGTTCTTC.